This T cell receptor beta chain was obtained from a study of blood T cells in healthy people across ages. General study points: Both higher diversity and more naive CD4+ cells marked long-lived donors when set against aged donors.

This clonotype was observed once. Antigen specificity is unknown. A sample-barcoded 5' primer and a J-beta primer mix were used in a second PCR of roughly 7 to 12 cycles. Each cDNA was tagged by a template-switch adaptor containing 12 random nucleotides. TCRdb itself ran the 5' RACE reads through MiXCR, one entry per CDR3 protein. The sample has about 900,000 distinct CDR3 sequences, approximately 59% seen once. This clonotype originated in a man younger than 40 in good health. The sequenced sample consisted of blood.

CDR3 sequence: CSALRTGGVETQYF. CDR3 nucleotides: TGCAGTGCTCTTCGGACAGGGGGCGTAGAGACCCAGTACTTC. V gene TRBV20-1 combines with J gene TRBJ2-5, with 11 nucleotides matching TRBD1. CDR3 size: 14 residues. Germline CDR1 reads DFQATT; CDR2 reads SNEGSKA (reference sequence). V was pared by 5 bases and J by 4 bases, with 6 bases of the junction left unmatched.